The clone carrying this T cell receptor (beta chain) was observed many times. Its antigen is currently unknown. Individual cDNA molecules were tagged with unique molecular identifiers, the study reported. TCRdb used MiXCR to reprocess the 5' RACE reads, holding one entry per CDR3 protein. This table holds just over 70,000 distinct CDR3 sequences, roughly an eighth found once. The V gene lost 2 bases and the J gene lost 1 base, with 8 bases spanning the gap. Germline CDR1 and CDR2: SQVTM and ANQGSEA. CDR3 length: 13 amino acids. The sample belongs to a study of early T cells in non-severe SARS-CoV-2 infection. About the study: The chains were unpaired, and the sequenced material was bulk RNA from unsorted whole blood. Findings and limits, study-wide: The matching step, a VDJdb search, favored anti-spike CD8 responses and missed private and CD4 specificities.

The sample was whole blood. This clonotype originated in an adult who was a healthcare worker with PCR-confirmed SARS-CoV-2 infection or an uninfected control (not recorded which). The rearrangement uses TRBV29-1 and TRBJ1-1; D not resolved. DNA for the CDR3: TGCAGCGTTGAACAGAGGGCGAACACTGAAGCTTTCTTT. It specifies CSVEQRANTEAFF. Drawing the rest from reference TRBV29-1 and TRBJ1-1, the complete variable domain is SAVISQKPSRDICQRGTSLTIQCQVDSQVTMMFWYRQQPGQSLTLIATANQGSEATYESGFVIDKFPISRPNLTFSTLTVSNMSPEDSSIYLCSVEQRANTEAFFGQGTRLTVV.